This T cell receptor beta chain was sequenced for a study of siplizumab effects on memory and regulatory T cells. Study-wide findings and caveats: There were only a minor fraction of alloreactive clones that mapped to unstimulated subsets.

CDR3 size: 17 residues. Germline-derived CDR1 and CDR2 are KGHSH and LQKENI. V trimming: 3 bases; J trimming: 6 bases; junction bases outside the gene matches: 8. This clone has a single count. Its antigen is undetermined. About 9.2 x 10^4 TCR templates underwent assay in every sample. The repertoire was sequenced with immunoSEQ multiplex PCR; TCRdb's copy has only in-frame clones and lacks some. This sample carries 90,000 to 120,000 clones, roughly nine tenths of them seen once, and the ten largest clones take 0.55% to 0.85%. The chain uses TRBV18 and TRBJ2-1, with 13 bases aligning to TRBD2. This TCR was sampled from a human donor in good health. Input material: Tregs sorted from blood. The CDR3 sequence: CASSPRSGLAGVNEQFF. The CDR3 DNA reads as TGTGCCAGCTCACCTCGATCTGGACTAGCGGGAGTCAATGAGCAGTTCTTC.